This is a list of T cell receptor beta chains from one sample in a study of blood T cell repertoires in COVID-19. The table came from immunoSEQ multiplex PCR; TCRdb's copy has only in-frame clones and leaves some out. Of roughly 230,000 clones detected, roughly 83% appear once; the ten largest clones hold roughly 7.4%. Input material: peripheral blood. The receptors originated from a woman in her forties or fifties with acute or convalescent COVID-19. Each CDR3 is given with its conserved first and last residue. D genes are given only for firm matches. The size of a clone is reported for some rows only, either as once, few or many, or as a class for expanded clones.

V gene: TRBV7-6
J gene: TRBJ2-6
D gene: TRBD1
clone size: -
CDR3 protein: CASSSPGQGALGANVLTF
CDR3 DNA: TGTGCCAGCAGCTCCCCGGGACAGGGGGCGCTCGGGGCCAACGTCCTGACTTTC

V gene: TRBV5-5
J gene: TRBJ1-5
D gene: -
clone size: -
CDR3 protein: CASSFGQTQNQPQHF
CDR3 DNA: TGTGCCAGCAGCTTCGGACAGACTCAAAATCAGCCCCAGCATTTT

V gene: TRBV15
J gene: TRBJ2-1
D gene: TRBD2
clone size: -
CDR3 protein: CATSRVRGLSGNRQFF
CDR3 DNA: TGTGCCACCAGCAGAGTACGGGGCCTTAGCGGGAATAGGCAGTTCTTC

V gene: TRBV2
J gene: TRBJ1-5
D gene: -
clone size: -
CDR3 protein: CASSWTSASQPQHF
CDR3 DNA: TGTGCCAGCAGCTGGACTTCTGCCAGCCAGCCCCAGCATTTT

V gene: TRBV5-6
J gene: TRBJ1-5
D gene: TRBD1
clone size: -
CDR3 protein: CASSHQGAGAQPQHF
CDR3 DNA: TGTGCCAGCAGCCACCAGGGGGCCGGTGCTCAGCCCCAGCATTTT

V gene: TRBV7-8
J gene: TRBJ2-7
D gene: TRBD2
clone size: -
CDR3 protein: CASSLGLAGGYEQYF
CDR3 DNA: TGTGCCAGCAGCCTGGGACTAGCGGGAGGTTACGAGCAGTACTTC

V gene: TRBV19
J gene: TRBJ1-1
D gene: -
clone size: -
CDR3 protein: CASSVRGENTEAFF
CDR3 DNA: TGTGCCAGTAGTGTCCGTGGAGAGAACACTGAAGCTTTCTTT

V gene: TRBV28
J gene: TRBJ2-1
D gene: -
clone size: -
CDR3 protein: CASTLGGNNEQFF
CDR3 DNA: TGTGCCAGCACCTTGGGGGGAAACAATGAGCAGTTCTTC

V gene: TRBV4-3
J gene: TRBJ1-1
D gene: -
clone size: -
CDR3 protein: CASSQAKLWNTEAFF
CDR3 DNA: TGCGCCAGCAGCCAAGCGAAACTATGGAACACTGAAGCTTTCTTT

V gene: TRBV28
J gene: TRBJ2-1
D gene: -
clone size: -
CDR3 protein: CASGAEYNEQFF
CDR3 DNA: TGTGCCAGCGGGGCAGAGTACAATGAGCAGTTCTTC

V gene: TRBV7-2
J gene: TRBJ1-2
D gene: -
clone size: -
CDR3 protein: CASSLGGGGYTF
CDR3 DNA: TGTGCCAGCAGCTTAGGAGGGGGTGGCTACACCTTC

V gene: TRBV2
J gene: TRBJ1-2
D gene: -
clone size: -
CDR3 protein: CASGPRGGLYGYTF
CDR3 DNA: TGTGCCAGCGGTCCTAGGGGAGGGCTCTATGGCTACACCTTC

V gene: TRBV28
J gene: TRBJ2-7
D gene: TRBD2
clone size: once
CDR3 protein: CASSLLSSGSIYEQYF
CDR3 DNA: TGTGCCAGCAGTTTACTGTCTAGCGGGAGCATTTACGAGCAGTACTTC

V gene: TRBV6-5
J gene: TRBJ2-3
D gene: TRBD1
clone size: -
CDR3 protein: CASSRDRVTDTQYF
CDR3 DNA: TGTGCCAGCAGCAGGGACAGGGTCACAGATACGCAGTATTTT

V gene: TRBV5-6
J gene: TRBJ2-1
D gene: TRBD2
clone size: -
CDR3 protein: CASSLRTSGDNEQFF
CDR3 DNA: TGTGCCAGCAGCCTCAGGACTAGCGGGGACAATGAGCAGTTCTTC

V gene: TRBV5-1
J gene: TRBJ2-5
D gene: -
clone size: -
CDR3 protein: CASSPDSNQETQYF
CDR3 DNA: TGCGCCAGCAGCCCGGACAGTAATCAAGAGACCCAGTACTTC

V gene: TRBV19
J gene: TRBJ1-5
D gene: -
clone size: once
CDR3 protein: CASTPFGRGGNQPQHF
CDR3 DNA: TGTGCCAGTACTCCCTTTGGGAGGGGAGGCAATCAGCCCCAGCATTTT